The 23 T cell receptor beta chains reported below all come from one sample, sequenced in a study of blood T cell repertoires in COVID-19. This table comes from immunoSEQ multiplex PCR, and its TCRdb copy is limited to in-frame clones, with some not included. The sample lists around 160,000 clones, approximately 80% occurring once. Sequences were obtained from peripheral blood. All receptors derive from a man aged 60 to 69 with active or convalescent COVID-19.

The chain recombines TRBV7-8 with TRBJ1-3, with 8 bases identical to TRBD1. This CDR3 is built from 14 residues. The V and J ends lost 2 bases and 8 bases, in that order; junction bases with no gene match: 5. The germline gives CDR1 SGHVS, CDR2 FQNEAQ. CDR3 nucleotides: TGTGCCAGCAGCTTATTGGGCAGGGGGCACACCATATATTTT. Translating it yields CASSLLGRGHTIYF.

The chain combines TRBV9 with TRBJ2-7; D is uncertain. The germline V and J ends were trimmed by 4 bases and 6 bases, with 14 bases remaining between them. From germline, CDR1 is SGDLS and CDR2 YYNGEE. The CDR3 sequence is 13 residues long. In DNA, the CDR3 is TGTGCCAGCAGCCTCACCTCCGGCGGCGAGCAGTACTTC. Translated, it gives CASSLTSGGEQYF.

The genes are TRBV13 and TRBJ2-2, with a weak D call TRBD2 (6 bases). The CDR3 loop spans 15 amino acids. V was pared by 1 base and J by 4 bases, with 10 bases between. Germline CDR1 reads PRHDT; CDR2 reads FYEKMQ (reference sequence). The CDR3 coding sequence is TGTGCCAGCAGCTTAGCGGCTAGCGTCACCGGGGAGCTGTTTTTT. Its protein is CASSLAASVTGELFF.

This clone was detected only once. J is TRBJ1-3 and V is TRBV7-3; D call uncertain. The germline gives CDR1 SGHTA, CDR2 FQGTGA. The CDR3 has 16 amino acids. V was shortened by 2 bases and J by 4 bases, with 15 bases between the two germline ends. CDR3 in amino acids: CASSLQGSGGGNTIYF. CDR3 bases: TGTGCCAGCAGCTTACAAGGTTCCGGCGGGGGAAACACCATATATTTT.

The chain uses TRBV4-1 and TRBJ1-2; 7 nucleotides line up with TRBD1. V lost 0 bases to trimming and J lost 5 bases; unmatched junction nucleotides: 6. The CDR3 sequence is 15 residues long. Germline assignment: CDR1 MGHRA and CDR2 YSYEKL. CDR3 region: CASSQEGWTGYGYTF. The CDR3 DNA is TGCGCCAGCAGCCAAGAGGGGTGGACAGGATATGGCTACACCTTC.

In its sample, this clone was seen once. V and J are TRBV6-4 and TRBJ1-1, with D possibly being TRBD1 (5 bases). The CDR3 covers 13 residues. With 5 bases removed from V and 2 bases from J, the gap between germline ends came to 9 bases. Germline CDR1 and CDR2: MRHNA and SNTAGT. Here the CDR3 DNA reads TGTGCCAGCAGTACCGACAGAAACACTGAAGCTTTCTTT. Protein: CASSTDRNTEAFF.

The CDR3 region has the DNA TGTGCCAGCACCGTAGGCCGGGACACGTCCTACGAGCAGTACTTC. Its translation is CASTVGRDTSYEQYF. V usage is TRBV7-8 and J usage is TRBJ2-7, with a possible D match to TRBD1 (6 bases). The germline V and J ends were trimmed by 7 bases and 1 base, with 17 bases remaining between them. Germline V gene sequence: CDR1 SGHVS, CDR2 FQNEAQ. The length of the CDR3 is 15 residues.

Only a few counts were recorded for this clone. The rearrangement joins TRBV5-1 to TRBJ1-2; no clear D gene. The CDR3 has 16 residues. V lost 7 bases and J 7 bases, leaving 26 bases between the germline ends. The germline V gene encodes CDR1 SGHRS and CDR2 YFSETQ. CDR3 in DNA: TGCGCCAGCCGTTTGGAGGTGGTGACTAACCCGCTTGGCTACACCTTC. This translates into CASRLEVVTNPLGYTF.

The CDR3 bases are TGTGCCACCAGTGAGGTACAAGACAGGGGGCGCACCGGGGAGCTGTTTTTT. This encodes CATSEVQDRGRTGELFF. The V call is TRBV24-1, the J call TRBJ2-2; TRBD1 agrees at 10 bases. The CDR3 has 17 residues. Germline V gives CDR1 KGHDR, CDR2 SFDVKD. Trimming removed 4 bases from V and 4 bases from J; junction bases left unmatched: 8.

The gene calls are TRBV4-1 and TRBJ2-4, with 8 bases that match TRBD1. Germline values: CDR1 MGHRA, CDR2 YSYEKL. This CDR3 comprises 16 residues. The V gene end was trimmed by 1 base and the J gene end by 3 bases; junction bases not matched to a gene: 5. CDR3: CASSQVQGAGKNIQYF. The DNA for the CDR3 is TGCGCCAGCAGCCAAGTTCAGGGGGCAGGCAAAAACATTCAGTACTTC.

The genes are TRBV10-3 and TRBJ2-7; D not resolved. The CDR3 runs 12 residues. Deletions cut 3 bases from V and 2 bases from J, with 5 bases between. Germline V gives CDR1 ENHRY, CDR2 SYGVKD. CDR3: CAISDKTYEQYF. The CDR3 nucleotides read TGTGCCATCAGTGACAAAACCTACGAGCAGTACTTC.

V usage is TRBV5-1 and J usage is TRBJ1-3; D remains unclear. The CDR3 consists of 16 residues. Trimming pared 3 bases from V and 0 bases from J, leaving 13 bases between. The germline V gene has CDR1 SGHRS and CDR2 YFSETQ. The CDR3 is CASSSNTLDSGNTIYF. The CDR3 nucleotides read TGCGCCAGCAGCTCAAACACGCTAGACTCTGGAAACACCATATATTTT.

This chain joins TRBV5-1 and TRBJ2-5, with D unresolved. This CDR3 region has 13 residues. Trimming cost V 0 bases and J 1 base, with 4 bases left between them. Germline assignment: CDR1 SGHRS and CDR2 YFSETQ. The CDR3 DNA sequence: TGCGCCAGCAGCTTGGGGCTCCAAGAGACCCAGTACTTC. Its translation: CASSLGLQETQYF. The whole variable domain, filled in from reference TRBV5-1 and TRBJ2-5, reads KAGVTQTPRYLIKTRGQQVTLSCSPISGHRSVSWYQQTPGQGLQFLFEYFSETQRNKGNFPGRFSGRQFSNSRSEMNVSTLELGDSALYLCASSLGLQETQYFGPGTRLLVL.

The rearrangement uses TRBV15 and TRBJ2-5; 8 bases map to TRBD2. CDR3 length equals 16 residues. J was trimmed by 3 bases and V by 3 bases; bases with no gene match: 9. In germline, CDR1 is LNHNV, CDR2 YYDKDF (reference sequence). The CDR3 protein is CATSRGRLAIEETQYF. The CDR3 bases are TGTGCCACCAGCAGGGGTAGACTAGCGATCGAAGAGACCCAGTACTTC.

CDR3 bases: TGCGCCAGCAGCCTCACAGGGATAAACACTGAAGCTTTCTTT. Translation gives CASSLTGINTEAFF. The chain employs TRBV5-1 and TRBJ1-1; weak D call: TRBD1 (6 bases). Germline CDR1 is SGHRS and CDR2 is YFSETQ. The CDR3 loop spans 14 amino acids. V was trimmed by 4 bases and J by 2 bases, leaving 12 bases between them.

The genes are TRBV7-6 and TRBJ2-5; 8 bases fit TRBD2. In germline, CDR1 is SGHVS, CDR2 FNYEAQ. J lost 6 bases, V lost 1 base, and 7 bases had no gene match. The CDR3 covers 15 residues. The CDR3, as DNA: TGTGCCAGCAGCTTAGTGGGCGGGAGGCTGCAGACCCAGTACTTC. Translated, it gives CASSLVGGRLQTQYF.

This clone showed up just a few times. The chain combines TRBV5-6 with TRBJ1-4; possible D gene TRBD1, 5 bases. Trimming removed 1 base from V and 5 bases from J, with 9 bases in between. Germline lookup yields CDR1 SGHDT and CDR2 YYEEEE. CDR3 length: 14 residues. The CDR3 sequence is CASSLWGGNEKLFF. The CDR3, as DNA: TGTGCCAGCAGCTTGTGGGGGGGAAATGAAAAACTGTTTTTT.

The chain combines TRBV7-3 with TRBJ2-3, with D maybe TRBD2 (6 bases). Trimming shortened V by 0 bases and J by 4 bases, and 11 bases separated the two germline ends. CDR3 length equals 15 residues. CDR1 and CDR2 from the germline V gene are SGHTA and FQGTGA. The CDR3 reads CASSLTPGAADTQYF. DNA of the CDR3: TGTGCCAGCAGCTTAACGCCGGGAGCAGCAGATACGCAGTATTTT. Drawing the rest from reference TRBV7-3 and TRBJ2-3, the complete variable domain is GAGVSQTPSNKVTEKGKYVELRCDPISGHTALYWYRQSLGQGPEFLIYFQGTGAADDSGLPNDRFFAVRPEGSVSTLKIQRTERGDSAVYLCASSLTPGAADTQYFGPGTRLTVL.

The V and J genes are TRBV14 and TRBJ2-7; TRBD1 aligns across 8 bases. V shed 1 base and J 2 bases; nucleotides not matched to a gene: 4. The germline CDR1 and CDR2 sequences are SGHDN and FVKESK. The CDR3 is 15 residues long. CDR3 sequence reads: CASSQGRTGPYEQYF. The CDR3, as DNA: TGTGCCAGCAGCCAAGGACGGACAGGGCCCTACGAGCAGTACTTC.

This rearrangement joins TRBV27 to TRBJ1-4, with 10 bases identical to TRBD1. V dropped 1 base and J dropped 8; count of bases not matched to a gene: 7. Germline V gene sequence: CDR1 MNHEY, CDR2 SMNVEV (reference sequence). The CDR3 length is 16 residues. The CDR3 coding sequence is TGTGCCAGCAGTTTATTCTCGGGACAGGGGAGCGAAAAACTGTTTTTT. This sequence encodes CASSLFSGQGSEKLFF.

The chain uses TRBV28 and TRBJ2-5; the match to TRBD1 covers 11 bases. The germline V gene has CDR1 MDHEN and CDR2 SYDVKM. The junction had 7 bases not matched to a gene; V was cut back by 6 bases and J by 4 bases. The CDR3 has 15 residues. This chain's CDR3 is CASSPPGQGAETQYF. In DNA form, the CDR3 reads TGTGCCAGCAGCCCCCCCGGACAGGGGGCAGAGACCCAGTACTTC.

The chain combines TRBV28 with TRBJ1-2, with D possibly being TRBD1 (5 bases). V dropped 7 bases and J dropped 4 bases, with 19 bases sitting between them. The CDR3 contains 15 residues. The V gene's germline CDR1 is MDHEN and CDR2 SYDVKM. CDR3 amino acids: CASTPQPGVSYGYTF. The DNA of the CDR3 is TGTGCCAGCACCCCCCAGCCGGGGGTGAGCTATGGCTACACCTTC.

The chain carries TRBV28 and TRBJ2-1; TRBD2 matches at 11 bases. The CDR3 totals 19 residues. Losses at the gene ends were 8 bases for V and 5 bases for J; bases not matched to a gene: 20. Germline V CDR1 and CDR2: MDHEN, SYDVKM. CDR3 DNA: TGTGCCAGCGTGCCCCCGCGGCTAGCGGGAGGCCTACCTAACAATGAGCAGTTCTTC. Protein sequence: CASVPPRLAGGLPNNEQFF.